Presented here are 23 T cell receptor beta chains from one specimen sequenced in a study of T cells after posttransplantation cyclophosphamide. The naive gate required viable CD3+CD4+ or CD3+CD8+ cells with CCR7+CD45RA+CD45RO-CD95-CD27+CD28+ phenotype. The assay was immunoSEQ multiplex PCR, and TCRdb's table has in-frame clones only and misses some. The sample includes roughly 30,000 clones, 75% to 95% seen only once; the top ten take less than 0.25%. Sequenced material: naive CD4+ T cells sorted from PBMCs. These receptor sequences come from a woman aged 60-75 years in good health, CMV-negative, and a related stem cell transplant donor.

The chain links TRBV29-1 to TRBJ2-5; TRBD1 is a possible D gene (6 bases). The J call is doubtful: the DNA matches TRBJ2-7 better. Germline lookup yields CDR1 SQVTM and CDR2 ANQGSEA. The CDR3 is made up of 12 amino acids. The CDR3 bases are TGCAGCGTTGGGACAGACTCCTACGAGCAGTACTTC. It encodes CSVGTDSYEQYF.

V and J are TRBV2 and TRBJ2-1; D call uncertain. The germline V and J ends were trimmed by 4 bases and 9 bases, with 4 bases remaining between them. Per germline, CDR1 SNHLY and CDR2 FYNNEI. The CDR3 spans 10 residues. The CDR3 DNA reads TGTGCCAGCAGTGCCATTGAGCAGTTCTTC. Translating gives CASSAIEQFF.

This clone is a singleton in its sample. V gene TRBV2 combines with J gene TRBJ1-2; D unclear. Per the germline V gene, CDR1 is SNHLY and CDR2 is FYNNEI. V gave up 7 bases and J gave up 4 bases, with 16 bases separating them. The CDR3 length is 14 residues. The CDR3 spells CASNQGRRSYGYTF. CDR3 in DNA: TGTGCCAGCAATCAAGGAAGGAGGTCCTATGGCTACACCTTC.

The chain joins TRBV5-4 to TRBJ2-3; D unclear. There are 12 residues in the CDR3. From germline, CDR1 is SGHNT and CDR2 YYREEE (reference sequence). Trimming left V 3 bases short and J 5 bases short, with 7 bases between. CDR3 protein: CASSSSLDTQYF. The CDR3 region has the DNA TGTGCCAGCAGCTCGTCCTTAGATACGCAGTATTTT.

The J gene is TRBJ2-5, the V gene TRBV5-1, with a weak D call TRBD2 (6 bases). In germline, CDR1 is SGHRS, CDR2 YFSETQ. V shed 4 bases and J shed 2 bases, with 15 bases lying between them. CDR3 length equals 15 residues. CDR3 residues: CASSAGTQAQETQYF. Written as DNA, the CDR3 is TGCGCCAGCAGCGCAGGGACTCAAGCACAAGAGACCCAGTACTTC.

V is TRBV28 and J is TRBJ2-1; TRBD1 matches 8 bases. CDR3 length: 14 amino acids. The junction had 6 bases not matched to a gene; V was cut back by 6 bases and J by 5 bases. CDR1 and CDR2 from the germline V gene are MDHEN and SYDVKM. The CDR3 coding sequence is TGTGCCAGCAGGGGGGCGACAGGGGACAATGAGCAGTTCTTC. It encodes CASRGATGDNEQFF.

A note on this clone: The junction departs from the called germline gene at one end, perhaps through a read error. The rearrangement uses TRBV9 and TRBJ2-1; D possibly corresponds to TRBD1 (5 bases). This CDR3 is 11 amino acids long. In germline, CDR1 is SGDLS, CDR2 YYNGEE. The CDR3 region has the DNA TGTGCCAGCAGCGAGGGGAATGCGCAGTTCTTC. Its protein is CASSEGNAQFF.

This clone was counted a few times. The V gene is TRBV19, the J gene TRBJ2-1; 8 bases fit TRBD2. Losses at the gene ends were 3 bases for V and 4 bases for J; bases not matched to a gene: 2. CDR3 size: 14 residues. The germline CDR1 and CDR2 sequences are LNHDA and SQIVND (reference sequence). Here the CDR3 reads CASSIERGYNEQFF. The DNA of the CDR3 is TGTGCCAGTAGTATCGAGCGGGGGTACAATGAGCAGTTCTTC.

This chain connects TRBV2 to TRBJ1-5; D gene ambiguous. The length of the CDR3 is 15 residues. Germline V CDR1 and CDR2: SNHLY, FYNNEI. The V end lost 3 bases, the J end lost 2 bases, and 11 bases lay between the germline ends. CDR3 nucleotide sequence: TGTGCCAGCAGTGAGTTTAGAGTGGGCAATCAGCCCCAGCATTTT. It codes for CASSEFRVGNQPQHF.

The chain links TRBV19 to TRBJ1-2; D gene unclear. The CDR3 has 13 residues. V lost 1 base and J 3 bases, leaving 6 bases between the germline ends. Germline CDR1 LNHDA, CDR2 SQIVND (reference sequence). CDR3 sequence (DNA): TGTGCCAGTAGTATAGCCCGGGACTATGGCTACACCTTC. It codes for CASSIARDYGYTF.

This chain links TRBV5-4 with TRBJ1-1, with 7 bases that match TRBD1. With 0 bases clipped from V and 5 bases from J, the junction kept 10 bases outside the gene matches. Germline loops: CDR1 SGHNT, CDR2 YYREEE (reference sequence). The CDR3 length is 16 residues. The CDR3, as DNA: TGTGCCAGCAGCTTGGCTCCGACAGGGATGAGTACTGAAGCTTTCTTT. Protein sequence: CASSLAPTGMSTEAFF.

The chain combines TRBV6-6 with TRBJ1-2, with TRBD1 matching over 7 bases. Germline CDR1 MNHNY, CDR2 SVGAGI (reference sequence). The ends lost 10 bases at V and 5 bases at J; junction bases unmatched: 16. The CDR3 totals 15 residues. CDR3 sequence: CATLGTALGNYGYTF. The CDR3 DNA reads as TGTGCCACCCTCGGGACAGCCCTTGGGAATTATGGCTACACCTTC.

As DNA, the CDR3 is TGCGCCAGCAGCTTGGGCCTAGCGGGCACAGATACGCAGTATTTT. It translates to CASSLGLAGTDTQYF. V usage is TRBV5-1 and J usage is TRBJ2-3; 7 positions agree with TRBD2. Germline assignment: CDR1 SGHRS and CDR2 YFSETQ. V shed 0 bases, J shed 1 base, and the junction held 2 bases outside the gene matches. This CDR3 contains 15 residues.

CDR3 in DNA: TGTGCCAGCAGCTCCCAGGGCTCTGGAAACACCATATATTTT. This encodes CASSSQGSGNTIYF. The V call is TRBV11-2, the J call TRBJ1-3; a possible D gene is TRBD1 (5 bases). CDR1 and CDR2 from the germline V gene are SGHAT and FQNNGV. The V and J ends lost 4 bases and 0 bases respectively, with 7 bases between them. This CDR3 spans 14 amino acids.

V is TRBV7-3 and J is TRBJ2-1; 11 positions match TRBD2. V was pared by 5 bases and J by 4 bases, with 4 bases of the junction left unmatched. The CDR3 covers 15 residues. From germline, CDR1 is SGHTA and CDR2 FQGTGA. CDR3 residues: CASSPTSGIYNEQFF. CDR3 coding DNA: TGTGCCAGCAGCCCGACTAGCGGGATTTACAATGAGCAGTTCTTC.

The chain combines TRBV28 with TRBJ2-3, with 9 bases aligning to TRBD2. The CDR3 spans 15 residues. Germline V gene lookup returns CDR1 MDHEN and CDR2 SYDVKM. The V gene end was trimmed by 1 base and the J gene end by 7 bases; junction bases not matched to a gene: 6. In nucleotides, the CDR3 is TGTGCCAGCAGTTTATACGCGGGGGGGACGCATACGCAGTATTTT. Protein product: CASSLYAGGTHTQYF.

V gene TRBV28 combines with J gene TRBJ1-1, with a weak D call TRBD1 (5 bases). The V gene's germline CDR1 is MDHEN and CDR2 SYDVKM. This CDR3 is 15 amino acids long. The V gene lost 0 bases and the J gene lost 5 bases, with 13 bases spanning the gap. The CDR3 nucleotides are TGTGCCAGCAGTTTATGGGGGTCAGGGCGGACTGAAGCTTTCTTT. This codes for CASSLWGSGRTEAFF.

The chain employs TRBV7-9 and TRBJ2-3, with TRBD2 matching 10 bases. The germline V gene has CDR1 SEHNR and CDR2 FQNEAQ (reference sequence). The CDR3 extends over 14 amino acids. J lost 5 bases, V lost 5 bases, and 4 bases had no gene match. The CDR3 nucleotides are TGTGCCAGCAGCAGTGGACTAGCGGTAGATACGCAGTATTTT. Translated, it gives CASSSGLAVDTQYF.

J is TRBJ1-4 and V is TRBV9, with a tentative D call TRBD1 (6 bases). From germline, CDR1 is SGDLS and CDR2 YYNGEE. V gave up 4 bases and J gave up 5 bases, with 18 bases separating them. The length of the CDR3 is 16 residues. CDR3 protein: CASSPHGGATNEKLFF. CDR3 sequence (DNA): TGTGCCAGCAGCCCCCATGGGGGGGCTACGAATGAAAAACTGTTTTTT.

J is TRBJ2-7 and V is TRBV7-3; 8 bases fit TRBD1. J lost 2 bases, V lost 3 bases, and 3 bases had no gene match. CDR3 length equals 14 residues. Germline V gives CDR1 SGHTA, CDR2 FQGTGA. This CDR3 is CASSFWTGPYEQYF. In nucleotides, the CDR3 is TGTGCCAGCAGCTTCTGGACAGGGCCCTACGAGCAGTACTTC.

The chain has TRBV15 and TRBJ1-6, with 8 bases lining up with TRBD1. CDR3 length equals 18 residues. The ends lost 0 bases at V and 10 bases at J; junction bases unmatched: 14. The germline V gene encodes CDR1 LNHNV and CDR2 YYDKDF (reference sequence). In DNA, the CDR3 is TGTGCCACCAGCAGAGATGTCGTGTCAGGGGGCGCGGGGTCACCCCTCCACTTT. This gives the protein CATSRDVVSGGAGSPLHF.

The CDR3 region is CASSPPQGGNTEAFF. The CDR3, as DNA: TGTGCCAGCTCACCACCGCAGGGCGGGAACACTGAAGCTTTCTTT. The chain links TRBV18 to TRBJ1-1, with D tentatively TRBD1 (5 bases). Per the germline V gene, CDR1 is KGHSH and CDR2 is LQKENI. This CDR3 region has 15 residues. V shed 0 bases and J shed 1 base, with 9 bases lying between them.

This chain uses TRBV19 with TRBJ1-2; D is undetermined. The CDR3 loop spans 12 amino acids. V lost 5 bases to trimming and J lost 7 bases, with 11 bases between them. Germline V gene data show CDR1 as LNHDA and CDR2 as SQIVND (reference sequence). The CDR3: CASSPPGGGYTF. The DNA of the CDR3 is TGTGCCAGTAGTCCTCCGGGAGGTGGCTACACCTTC.